This T cell receptor beta chain was recovered during a study of blood T cell repertoires in COVID-19. Overall study context: Specimens from acute and convalescent COVID-19 originated in the United States, Italy and Spain. The cDNA or gDNA used as material had been derived from T cells, B-cell-depleted T cells, or PBMCs.

Followed over time, Seattle patients had been enrolled while infection was active. TCRdb's table, derived via immunoSEQ multiplex PCR, lists solely in-frame clones and lacks some. This table has over 200,000 clones, more than 80% appearing once. This clonotype was obtained from a man aged 25-40 years with COVID-19, enrolled during active disease. Material for sequencing was peripheral blood.

CDR3 sequence: CASSFAGVTGELFF. The CDR3 coding sequence is TGTGCCAGCAGCTTTGCGGGTGTCACCGGGGAGCTGTTTTTT. This chain joins TRBV5-4 and TRBJ2-2; a weak D match, TRBD2 (5 bases). Trimming stripped 2 bases from V and 4 bases from J, with 9 bases between. Germline V gene lookup returns CDR1 SGHNT and CDR2 YYREEE (reference sequence). The CDR3 sequence is 14 residues long.